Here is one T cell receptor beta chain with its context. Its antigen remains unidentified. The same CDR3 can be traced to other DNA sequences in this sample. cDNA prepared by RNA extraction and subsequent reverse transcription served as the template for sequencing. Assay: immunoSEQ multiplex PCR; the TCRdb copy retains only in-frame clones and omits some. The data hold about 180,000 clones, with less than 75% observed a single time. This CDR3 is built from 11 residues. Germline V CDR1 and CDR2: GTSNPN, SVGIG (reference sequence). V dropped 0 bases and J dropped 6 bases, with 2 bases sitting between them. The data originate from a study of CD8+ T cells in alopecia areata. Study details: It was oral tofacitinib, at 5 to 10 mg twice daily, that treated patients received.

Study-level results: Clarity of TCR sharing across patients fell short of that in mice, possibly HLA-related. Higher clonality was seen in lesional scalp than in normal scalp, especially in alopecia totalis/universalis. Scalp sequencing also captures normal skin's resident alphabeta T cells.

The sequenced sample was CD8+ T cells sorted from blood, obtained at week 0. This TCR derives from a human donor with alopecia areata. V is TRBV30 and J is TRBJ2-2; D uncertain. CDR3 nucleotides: TGTGCCTGGAGTGTATCCGGGGAGCTGTTTTTT. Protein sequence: CAWSVSGELFF.